The 22 T cell receptor beta chains reported below all come from one sample, sequenced in a study of Japanese encephalitis immunity and Zika vaccine responses. For 6 days, PBMCs labeled with CFSE were cultured with peptide pools at 1 ug/mL each. Proliferating CD4 T cells were sorted unfixed as live CD56-CD19-CD16-CD3+CD4+ CFSE-low cells. In TCRdb, the 5' RACE reads were re-called with MiXCR into one record per CDR3 protein. This sample has over a hundred distinct CDR3 sequences, with roughly 15% found just once. The material sequenced was antigen-activated CD4+ T cells from blood, cultured, taken during a Zika inactivated vaccine study. These receptors came from an adult woman who received an inactivated Zika virus vaccine.

This sequence joins TRBV18 and TRBJ2-2; D call uncertain. The CDR3 consists of 14 residues. Deletions cut 2 bases from V and 4 bases from J, with 8 bases between. Germline V gene data show CDR1 as KGHSH and CDR2 as LQKENI. The DNA of the CDR3 is TGTGCCAGCTCACCAAATGGGGTCACCGGGGAGCTGTTTTTT. Its translation is CASSPNGVTGELFF.

The gene calls are TRBV7-9 and TRBJ1-4, with unresolved D. V gave up 1 base and J gave up 11 bases, with 8 bases separating them. Germline V CDR1 and CDR2: SEHNR, FQNEAQ (reference sequence). The CDR3 is 12 residues long. CDR3 sequence: CASSLDGWKLFF. CDR3 coding DNA: TGTGCCAGCAGCTTAGATGGCTGGAAACTGTTTTTT.

This clonotype ranks as large. V gene TRBV20-1 combines with J gene TRBJ2-7; TRBD2 agrees at 10 bases. Germline CDR1 is DFQATT and CDR2 is SNEGSKA (reference sequence). The V gene end was trimmed by 1 base and the J gene end by 6 bases; junction bases not matched to a gene: 9. This CDR3 has 15 amino acids. CDR3 amino acids: CSARVPTGTSAEQYF. The DNA of the CDR3 is TGCAGTGCTAGAGTGCCCACCGGGACTAGCGCCGAGCAGTACTTC.

Concerning this clonotype itself: This may be a read error: a much more frequent sequence differs by one nucleotide. The rearrangement joins TRBV19 to TRBJ2-3; 7 bases match TRBD2. In germline, CDR1 is LNHDA, CDR2 SQIVND (reference sequence). The J segment lost 2 bases and the V segment lost 5 bases, leaving 10 bases of the junction unmatched. This CDR3 has 16 residues. CDR3 sequence (DNA): TGTGCCAGTAGTGTGGAGCGTAGCGGGTTCACAGATACGCAGTATTTT. Translated: CASSVERSGFTDTQYF.

This clonotype is classed as large. V usage is TRBV15 and J usage is TRBJ1-6; D might be TRBD1 (6 bases). The CDR3 extends over 14 amino acids. CDR1 and CDR2 (germline): LNHNV, YYDKDF (reference sequence). The V gene lost 5 bases and the J gene lost 7 bases, with 12 bases spanning the gap. The CDR3 nucleotides read TGTGCCACCAGCCCCCCGACAGGAAATTCACCCCTCCACTTT. This translates into CATSPPTGNSPLHF.

Judged by abundance, this clonotype is hyperexpanded. V and J are TRBV21-1 and TRBJ2-2; TRBD1, the table's D call, was not compared with the DNA. TRBV21-1 is flagged as a pseudogene. The CDR3 covers 15 residues. The CDR3 loop is CASTTQGYNTGELFF. In DNA form, the CDR3 reads TGTGCCAGCACCACCCAGGGGTATAACACCGGGGAGCTGTTTTTT.

The chain is built from TRBV6-2 or TRBV6-3 and TRBJ2-3; D unresolved. In germline, CDR1 is MNHEY, CDR2 SVGEGT. The CDR3 totals 14 residues. Trimming took off 4 bases at V and 3 bases at J, with 11 bases between the two ends. In DNA, the CDR3 is TGTGCCAGCAGTTTGGGGTATCGGACAGATACGCAGTATTTT. Protein sequence: CASSLGYRTDTQYF.

This clonotype was counted between two and nine times. The chain joins TRBV10-2 to TRBJ1-2; the D is unclear. The V end was cut by 7 bases, the J end by 1 base, with 16 bases between. The CDR3 is 15 amino acids. Germline values: CDR1 WSHSY, CDR2 SAAADI. The CDR3 loop is CASNYFPGSNYGYTF. As DNA, the CDR3 is TGCGCCAGCAATTATTTTCCAGGTAGTAACTATGGCTACACCTTC.

In this sample, this clonotype is large. V is TRBV15 and J is TRBJ1-4; D unresolved. The CDR3 loop spans 13 amino acids. Trimming removed 1 base at V and 6 bases at J, with 6 bases between. The germline CDR1 and CDR2 sequences are LNHNV and YYDKDF (reference sequence). The CDR3 DNA follows: TGTGCCACCAGCAGAGCTCCGGATGAAAAACTGTTTTTT. Translating gives CATSRAPDEKLFF.

CDR3 coding DNA: TGCGCCAGCAGCCTTGAAGGGCAGGCAGACTATGGCTACACCTTC. This encodes CASSLEGQADYGYTF. The chain couples TRBV4-3 to TRBJ1-2; no clear D gene. Germline V gene sequence: CDR1 LGHNA, CDR2 YSLEER. The length of the CDR3 is 15 residues. The germline V and J ends were trimmed by 4 bases and 3 bases, with 15 bases remaining between them.

By share of the sample, this clonotype is hyperexpanded. The rearrangement uses TRBV10-3 and TRBJ1-1; 10 nucleotides align to TRBD1. The CDR3 loop spans 15 amino acids. J gave up 3 bases and V 4 bases, and 5 bases lay outside the gene matches. CDR1 ENHRY and CDR2 SYGVKD come from the germline V gene. CDR3 residues: CAISATGTGDTEAFF. CDR3 bases: TGTGCCATCAGTGCCACCGGGACAGGGGACACTGAAGCTTTCTTT.

By its share, this clonotype is hyperexpanded. The chain combines TRBV4-2 with TRBJ2-3, with D possibly being TRBD2 (6 bases). The germline V and J ends were trimmed by 1 base and 4 bases, with 18 bases remaining between them. The CDR3 spans 17 residues. The germline V gene encodes CDR1 LGHNA and CDR2 YNFKEQ. The CDR3 coding sequence is TGTGCCAGCAGCCAAGGACCTTGGCAGGGAGGCGCAGATACGCAGTATTTT. Amino acid sequence: CASSQGPWQGGADTQYF.

This clonotype is classed as hyperexpanded. The chain uses TRBV5-1 and TRBJ2-2; maybe TRBD2 (6 bases). Trimming cost V 4 bases and J 2 bases, with 12 bases left between them. This CDR3 region has 15 residues. The V gene's germline CDR1 is SGHRS and CDR2 YFSETQ. The CDR3 region is CASSPGGGNTGELFF. DNA for the CDR3: TGCGCCAGCAGCCCCGGGGGAGGAAACACCGGGGAGCTGTTTTTT.

In its sample, this clonotype is large. The J gene is TRBJ1-2, the V gene TRBV15; weak D call: TRBD1 (6 bases). This CDR3 has 15 residues. Trimming took 0 bases from V and 8 from J, leaving 16 bases between them. Germline V CDR1 and CDR2: LNHNV, YYDKDF (reference sequence). CDR3 sequence: CATSRDKETGRGYTF. The CDR3 bases are TGTGCCACCAGCAGAGATAAGGAAACAGGGAGAGGCTACACCTTC.

Judged by abundance, this clonotype is hyperexpanded. The gene calls are TRBV5-6 and TRBJ1-2; a possible D gene is TRBD1 (6 bases). The germline V gene encodes CDR1 SGHDT and CDR2 YYEEEE. The CDR3 covers 14 residues. V was shortened by 0 bases and J by 2 bases, with 8 bases between the two germline ends. The CDR3 DNA sequence: TGTGCCAGCAGCTTGGTGACAGGCAACTATGGCTACACCTTC. It encodes CASSLVTGNYGYTF.

This clonotype is termed hyperexpanded. The genes are TRBV28 and TRBJ2-2; tentatively, D is TRBD1 or TRBD2 (6 bases each). Trimming removed 5 bases from V and 6 bases from J, with 16 bases in between. Germline assignment: CDR1 MDHEN and CDR2 SYDVKM. This CDR3 has 15 residues. The CDR3 loop is CASSPIIGGSGELFF. Written as DNA, the CDR3 is TGTGCCAGCAGTCCGATCATAGGGGGGTCCGGGGAGCTGTTTTTT.

This clonotype is termed large. V is TRBV4-3 and J is TRBJ1-1; no firm D call. The CDR3 extends over 13 amino acids. The V end was cut by 0 bases, the J end by 4 bases, with 6 bases between. CDR1 LGHNA and CDR2 YSLEER come from the germline V gene. In DNA, the CDR3 is TGCGCCAGCAGCCAAGATTTCAGCACTGAAGCTTTCTTT. Translated: CASSQDFSTEAFF.

Only a few counts were recorded for this clonotype. This chain joins TRBV5-1 and TRBJ1-3; D is possibly TRBD1 (6 bases). The length of the CDR3 is 17 residues. V was shortened by 0 bases and J by 4 bases, with 17 bases between the two germline ends. In germline, CDR1 is SGHRS, CDR2 YFSETQ. DNA for the CDR3: TGCGCCAGCAGCTTGGCCCCGGCAGGGGTTTCGGGAAACACCATATATTTT. Its protein product is CASSLAPAGVSGNTIYF.

This clonotype is deemed large. Compared with germline, one end of the junction differs, possibly owing to a read error. The chain carries TRBV6-2 or TRBV6-3 and TRBJ1-2; D is unclear. This CDR3 has 15 residues. From germline, CDR1 is MNHEY and CDR2 SVGEGT. CDR3 bases: TGTGCCAGCAGTGACTCGGGGAGAACCTCCTATGGCTACACCTTC. This codes for CASSDSGRTSYGYTF.

The V and J genes are TRBV28 and TRBJ2-3; 9 nucleotides align to TRBD2. With 10 bases clipped from V and 5 bases from J, the junction kept 13 bases outside the gene matches. The CDR3 spans 15 residues. The germline gives CDR1 MDHEN, CDR2 SYDVKM. The DNA of the CDR3 is TGTGCCAACCCGAGGTCTAGCGGGGTCGGAGATACGCAGTATTTT. Its translation is CANPRSSGVGDTQYF.

By sample share, this clonotype is large (0.1 to 1%). V and J are TRBV6-5 and TRBJ1-2, with D perhaps TRBD1 (5 bases). The CDR3 spans 14 residues. Germline V gene data show CDR1 as MNHEY and CDR2 as SVGAGI. The V gene lost 6 bases and the J gene lost 3 bases, with 14 bases spanning the gap. The CDR3: CASRGRGADYGYTF. The DNA for the CDR3 is TGTGCCAGCAGGGGTAGGGGAGCGGACTATGGCTACACCTTC.

Within the sample, this clonotype is hyperexpanded. The V and J genes are TRBV2 and TRBJ1-5, with 8 bases fitting TRBD1. The junction had 3 bases not matched to a gene; V was cut back by 3 bases and J by 2 bases. CDR3 size: 15 residues. The germline gives CDR1 SNHLY, CDR2 FYNNEI. CDR3 nucleotides: TGTGCCAGCAGTGAGGACAGGGCAGGCAATCAGCCCCAGCATTTT. This sequence encodes CASSEDRAGNQPQHF.